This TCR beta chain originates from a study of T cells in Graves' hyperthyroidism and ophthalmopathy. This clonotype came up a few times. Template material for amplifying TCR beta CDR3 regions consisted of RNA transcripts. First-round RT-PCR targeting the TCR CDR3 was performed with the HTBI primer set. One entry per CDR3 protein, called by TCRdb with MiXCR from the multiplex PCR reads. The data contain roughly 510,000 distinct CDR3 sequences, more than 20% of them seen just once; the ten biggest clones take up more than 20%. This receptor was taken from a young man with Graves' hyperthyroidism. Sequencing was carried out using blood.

CDR3 sequence reads: CASATQGTNYGYTF. CDR3 in DNA: TGCGCCAGCGCTACTCAGGGGACTAACTATGGCTACACCTTC. The rearrangement uses TRBV5-1 and TRBJ1-2; D is possibly TRBD1 (6 bases). V dropped 7 bases and J dropped 0 bases, with 13 bases sitting between them. The CDR3 is made up of 14 amino acids. Germline CDR1 SGHRS, CDR2 YFSETQ.